This T cell receptor (beta chain) was captured by sequencing in a study of Tregs in tolerant kidney transplant recipients. Study background: After B cell culture, CD4+CD8-CD25+CD127- and CD4+CD8-4-1BB+CD40L- cells were sorted.

This CDR3 is built from 13 residues. The germline gives CDR1 LGHNA, CDR2 YSLEER. The V segment lost 5 bases and the J segment 7 bases; nucleotides outside the gene matches: 4. As regards this clone: Its antigen remains unidentified.

This table comes from immunoSEQ multiplex PCR, and its TCRdb copy is limited to in-frame clones, with some not included. The data contain around 9,700 clones, 90% to 95% of them singletons. The sequence derives from a human patient who received a combined kidney and bone marrow transplant. This specimen was Tregs from blood cultured with allogeneic cells, taken before the transplant. This rearrangement joins TRBV4-3 to TRBJ2-5, with TRBD1 matching 10 bases. DNA of the CDR3: TGCGCCAGCAGCAGGGACAGGGGAGCGACCCAGTACTTC. It yields the protein CASSRDRGATQYF.